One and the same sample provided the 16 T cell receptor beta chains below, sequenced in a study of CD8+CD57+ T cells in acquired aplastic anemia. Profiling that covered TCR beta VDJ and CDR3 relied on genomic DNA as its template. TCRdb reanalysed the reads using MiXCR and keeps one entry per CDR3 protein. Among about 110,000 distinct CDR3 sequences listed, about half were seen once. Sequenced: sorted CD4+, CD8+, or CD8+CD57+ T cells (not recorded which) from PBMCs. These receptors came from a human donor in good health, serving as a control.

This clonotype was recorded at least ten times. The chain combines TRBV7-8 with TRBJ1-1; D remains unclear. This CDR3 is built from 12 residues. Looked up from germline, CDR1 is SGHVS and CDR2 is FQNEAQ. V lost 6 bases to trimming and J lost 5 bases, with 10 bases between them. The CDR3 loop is CASRPWGTEAFF. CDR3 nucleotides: TGTGCCAGCAGGCCCTGGGGAACTGAAGCTTTCTTT.

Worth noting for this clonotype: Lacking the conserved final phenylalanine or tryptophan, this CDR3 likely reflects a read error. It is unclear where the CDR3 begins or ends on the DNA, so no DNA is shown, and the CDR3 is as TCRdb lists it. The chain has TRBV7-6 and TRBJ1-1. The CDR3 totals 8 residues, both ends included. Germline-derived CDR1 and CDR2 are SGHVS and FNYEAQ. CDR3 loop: CASSFSLP.

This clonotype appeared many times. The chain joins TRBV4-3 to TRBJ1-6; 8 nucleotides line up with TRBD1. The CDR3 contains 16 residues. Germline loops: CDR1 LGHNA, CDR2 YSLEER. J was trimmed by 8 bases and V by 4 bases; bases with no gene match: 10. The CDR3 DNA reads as TGCGCCAGCAGCCTTGGGGACAGGCAGATGGATTCACCCCTCCACTTT. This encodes CASSLGDRQMDSPLHF.

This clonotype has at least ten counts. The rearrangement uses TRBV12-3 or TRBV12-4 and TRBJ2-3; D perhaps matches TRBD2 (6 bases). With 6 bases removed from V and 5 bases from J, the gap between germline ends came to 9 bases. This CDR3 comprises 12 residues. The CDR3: CASSYSGDTQYF. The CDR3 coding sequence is TGTGCCAGCAGCTATAGCGGAGATACGCAGTATTTT.

CDR3 sequence (DNA): TGTGCCAGCAGTTCTTGGGACAGGCCCCTAAACCACTATGGCTACACCTTC. Protein: CASSSWDRPLNHYGYTF. This rearrangement joins TRBV12-3 or TRBV12-4 to TRBJ1-2; 8 nucleotides line up with TRBD1. The CDR3 has 17 amino acids. The V gene end was trimmed by 4 bases and the J gene end by 3 bases; junction bases not matched to a gene: 13.

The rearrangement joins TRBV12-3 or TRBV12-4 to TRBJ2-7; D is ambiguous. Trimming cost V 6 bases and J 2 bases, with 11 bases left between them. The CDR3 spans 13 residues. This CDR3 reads CASSPSRTYEQYF. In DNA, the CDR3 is TGTGCCAGCAGCCCGAGCAGGACCTACGAGCAGTACTTC.

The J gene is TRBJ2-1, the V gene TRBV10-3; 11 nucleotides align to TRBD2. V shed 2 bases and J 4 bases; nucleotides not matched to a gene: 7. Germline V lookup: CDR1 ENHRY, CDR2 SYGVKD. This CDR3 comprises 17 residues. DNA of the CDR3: TGTGCCATCAGTGAGCCAGCGGGACTAGCGGATTACAATGAGCAGTTCTTC. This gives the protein CAISEPAGLADYNEQFF.

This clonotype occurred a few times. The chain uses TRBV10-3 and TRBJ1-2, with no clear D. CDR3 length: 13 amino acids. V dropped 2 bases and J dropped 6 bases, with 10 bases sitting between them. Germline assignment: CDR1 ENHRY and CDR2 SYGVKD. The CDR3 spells CAISERGNDGYTF. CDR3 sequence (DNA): TGTGCCATCAGTGAGAGAGGGAACGATGGCTACACCTTC.

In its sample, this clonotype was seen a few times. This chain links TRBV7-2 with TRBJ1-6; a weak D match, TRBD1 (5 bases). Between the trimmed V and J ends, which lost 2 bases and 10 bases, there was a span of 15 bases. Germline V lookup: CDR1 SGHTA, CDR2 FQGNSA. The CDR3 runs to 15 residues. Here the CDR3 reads CASSLRPTGPSPLHF. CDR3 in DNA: TGTGCCAGCAGCTTAAGGCCCACAGGTCCATCACCCCTCCACTTT.

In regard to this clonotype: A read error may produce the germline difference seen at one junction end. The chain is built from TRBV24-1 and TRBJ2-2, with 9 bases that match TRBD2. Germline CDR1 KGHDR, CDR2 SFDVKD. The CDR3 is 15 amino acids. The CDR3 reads CATSDLAGRSGELFF. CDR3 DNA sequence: TGTGCCACCAGTGACCTAGCGGGAAGGTCCGGGGAACTGTTTTTT.

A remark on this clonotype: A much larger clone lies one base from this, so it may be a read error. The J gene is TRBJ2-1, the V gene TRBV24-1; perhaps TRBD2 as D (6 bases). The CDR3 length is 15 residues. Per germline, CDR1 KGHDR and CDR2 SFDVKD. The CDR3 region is CASSEAGTPYNEQFF. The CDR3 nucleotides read TGTGCCAGCAGTGAAGCCGGGACTCCTTACAATGAGCAGTTCTTC.

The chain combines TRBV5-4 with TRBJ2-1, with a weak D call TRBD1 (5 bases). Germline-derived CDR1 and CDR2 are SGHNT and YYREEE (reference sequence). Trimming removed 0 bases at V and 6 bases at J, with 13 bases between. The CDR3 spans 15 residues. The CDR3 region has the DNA TGTGCCAGCAGCTTGGGAACAGGCTCGGTCAATGAGCAGTTCTTC. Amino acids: CASSLGTGSVNEQFF.

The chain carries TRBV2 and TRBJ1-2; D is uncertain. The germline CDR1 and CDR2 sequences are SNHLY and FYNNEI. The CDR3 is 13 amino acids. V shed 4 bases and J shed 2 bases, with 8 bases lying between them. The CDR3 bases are TGTGCCAGCAGTGTTGTACGGAACTATGGCTACACCTTC. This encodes CASSVVRNYGYTF.

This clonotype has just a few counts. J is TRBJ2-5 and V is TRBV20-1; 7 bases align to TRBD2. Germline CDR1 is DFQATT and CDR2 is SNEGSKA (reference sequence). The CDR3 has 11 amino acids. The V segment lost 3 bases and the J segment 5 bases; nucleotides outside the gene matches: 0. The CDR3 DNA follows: TGCAGTGCTAGGCGGGGGGAGACCCAGTACTTC. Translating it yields CSARRGETQYF.

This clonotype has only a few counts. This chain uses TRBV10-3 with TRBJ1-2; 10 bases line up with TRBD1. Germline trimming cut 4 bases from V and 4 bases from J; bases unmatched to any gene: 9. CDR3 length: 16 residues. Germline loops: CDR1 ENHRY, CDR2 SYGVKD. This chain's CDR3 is CAISGGTGTGVYGYTF. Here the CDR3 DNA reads TGTGCCATCAGTGGTGGTACCGGGACAGGGGTCTATGGCTACACCTTC.

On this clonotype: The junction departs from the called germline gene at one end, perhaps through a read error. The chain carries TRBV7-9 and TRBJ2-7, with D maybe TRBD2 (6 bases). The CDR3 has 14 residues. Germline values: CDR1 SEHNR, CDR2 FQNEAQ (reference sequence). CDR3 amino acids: CASSLASDTYEQYF. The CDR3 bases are TGTGCCAGCAGCCTAGCGTCAGATACATACGAGCAGTACTTC.